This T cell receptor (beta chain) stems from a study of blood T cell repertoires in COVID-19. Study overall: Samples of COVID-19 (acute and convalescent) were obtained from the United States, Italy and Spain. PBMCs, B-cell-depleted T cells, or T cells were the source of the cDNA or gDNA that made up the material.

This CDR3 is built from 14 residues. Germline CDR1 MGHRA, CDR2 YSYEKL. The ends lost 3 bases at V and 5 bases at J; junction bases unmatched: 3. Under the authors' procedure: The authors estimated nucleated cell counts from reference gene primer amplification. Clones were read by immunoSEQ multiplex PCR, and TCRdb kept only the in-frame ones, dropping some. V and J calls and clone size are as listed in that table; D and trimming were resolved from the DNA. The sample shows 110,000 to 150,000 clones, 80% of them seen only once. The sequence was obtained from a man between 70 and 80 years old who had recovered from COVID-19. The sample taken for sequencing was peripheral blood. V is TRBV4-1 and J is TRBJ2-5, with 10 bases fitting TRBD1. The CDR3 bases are TGCGCCAGCAGCCAGACAGGGGGCTGGGAGACCCAGTACTTC. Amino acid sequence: CASSQTGGWETQYF.